This TCR beta chain was identified in a study of blood T cell repertoires in COVID-19 (dated by TCRdb to 2020 to 2022). About the investigation overall: Samples covering the acute and convalescent phases of COVID-19 were provided by collaborators in the United States, Italy and Spain. Where available, HLA class I and class II types were obtained from metadata supplied by the sample provider rather than from assay-based typing. The material from the prospective study consisted of cDNA or gDNA derived from T cells, B-cell-depleted T cells, or PBMCs. Samples came from the ongoing ImmuneRACE study (first 160 participants) plus 1,254 subjects from 6 global collaborators. The dataset comprised deeply sampled blood TCRbeta repertoires from subjects exposed to, actively infected with, or recovered from COVID-19. A de-identified subject ID, COVID-19 status, age in years and sex were almost always included in the sample metadata. A freely available public database, intended as a resource for researchers studying the immune response to SARS-CoV-2, is where the repertoires were released.

The paper as a whole reports these results and caveats: How much clinical and demographic metadata was included differed by source and by participant, and the metadata was provided uncurated.

With regard to this clone: What this receptor recognizes is not known. One base away there is no much larger clone; base qualities are not given.

The immunoSEQ Assay, a bias-controlled multiplex PCR, was used to amplify TCRbeta CDR3 regions from genomic DNA. On the study's bioinformatics: The number of nucleated cells in each sample was estimated from the amplification of reference gene primers within the assay. To quantify the absolute abundance of each unique TCRbeta CDR3 rearrangement, sequence reads were collapsed and filtered. For each sample, productive Simpson clonality was calculated by taking the square root of Simpson's diversity index across productive rearrangements. In TCRdb, the immuneACCESS table is reduced to in-frame sequences with V and J assigned. These tables do not hold every clone; where another copy was compared, an unresolved V gene accounts for under half, and the others remain unexplained. Clonal size and the V and J genes are those of that table, whereas D and trimming came from the DNA. Counted in this sample were 200,000 to 250,000 clones; 83% of them appeared once. The ten most abundant clones make up 1.3% of the sample.

One collaborating source in Seattle enrolled patients during active infection and followed them longitudinally through the course of disease. Whole blood was collected in K2EDTA tubes by collaborating institutions according to the institutions' own protocols. For TCRbeta analysis, collaborator samples were shipped as frozen whole blood, as isolated PBMCs, or as DNA extracted from either sample type. From the germline V gene, CDR1 is SNHLY and CDR2 is FYNNEI. Germline trimming: 8 bases from V, 3 bases from J; junction bases outside gene matches: 6. The cysteine opens and the phenylalanine closes a CDR3 of 15 amino acids. Kept here is only the CDR3 DNA, which spans 45 bases and is read in frame from base 1.

This chain is built from TRBV2 and TRBJ1-5; 11 bases in between match TRBD1. This clonotype was sampled from a woman aged 25 to 39 with COVID-19, enrolled during active disease. Sequenced: peripheral blood. The CDR3 protein: CASAGTGGFNQPQHF. Read as DNA, the sequence is TGTGCCAGCGCGGGGACAGGGGGTTTCAATCAGCCCCAGCATTTT.